The rows below give T cell receptor beta chains drawn from one sample of a study of type 1 regulatory T cells. One entry per CDR3 protein results from TCRdb running MiXCR on the reads. The sample consists of tens of thousands of distinct CDR3 sequences, less than 25% of them appearing once. Antigen specificity for these receptors is unknown. Material: cultured type 1 regulatory T (Tr1) cells, either the whole culture or a sorted fraction (not recorded which). These receptors were obtained from a human donor in good health. The CDR3 runs from the conserved cysteine through the conserved F or W. A D gene is named only where the DNA matches it firmly. Rows may omit the clone size; those that give it use once, few, many or a size class.

v_gene: TRBV7-2; d_gene: TRBD2; abundance: -; j_gene: TRBJ2-2; CDR3nt: TGTGCCAGCAGCTTAACAGCGGGAGTAAACACCGGGGAGCTGTTTTTT; CDR3aa: CASSLTAGVNTGELFF
v_gene: TRBV27; d_gene: TRBD2; abundance: -; j_gene: TRBJ2-7; CDR3nt: TGTGCCAGCAGTGTGAGGTGGGGACTAGCGGGAGGGCTACCTTACGAGCAGTACTTC; CDR3aa: CASSVRWGLAGGLPYEQYF
v_gene: TRBV5-1; d_gene: TRBD2; abundance: -; j_gene: TRBJ2-1; CDR3nt: TGCGCCAGCAGCTTCCACGTAGCGGGAGGGCGCTACAATGAGCAGTTCTTC; CDR3aa: CASSFHVAGGRYNEQFF
v_gene: TRBV20-1; d_gene: -; abundance: few; j_gene: TRBJ2-1; CDR3nt: TGCAGTGCTACCCTCTCCTACAATGAGCAGTTCTTC; CDR3aa: CSATLSYNEQFF
v_gene: TRBV5-1; d_gene: -; abundance: -; j_gene: TRBJ2-5; CDR3nt: TGCGCCAGCAGCTTGGGGGTTTTGGAGACCCAGTACTTC; CDR3aa: CASSLGVLETQYF
v_gene: TRBV20-1; d_gene: -; abundance: -; j_gene: TRBJ2-3; CDR3nt: TGCAGTGCCCCACCTGACAGTTTTGATACGCAGTATTTT; CDR3aa: CSAPPDSFDTQYF
v_gene: TRBV2; d_gene: -; abundance: -; j_gene: TRBJ2-2; CDR3nt: TGTGCCAGCAGGGGGACGTGGGCCGGGGAGCTGTTTTTT; CDR3aa: CASRGTWAGELFF
v_gene: TRBV20-1; d_gene: TRBD1; abundance: -; j_gene: TRBJ1-2; CDR3nt: TGCAGTGCTAGAGCTACAGGGGACTACACCTTC; CDR3aa: CSARATGDYTF
v_gene: TRBV7-2; d_gene: -; abundance: few; j_gene: TRBJ2-1; CDR3nt: TGTGCCAGCAGCCCCCGGACGAGCAACAATGAGCAGTTCTTC; CDR3aa: CASSPRTSNNEQFF
v_gene: TRBV25-1; d_gene: TRBD1; abundance: many; j_gene: TRBJ2-5; CDR3nt: TGTGCCAGCAGTGCATACGGACAGGGGGCGGAGACCCAGTACTTC; CDR3aa: CASSAYGQGAETQYF
v_gene: TRBV18; d_gene: -; abundance: -; j_gene: TRBJ1-2; CDR3nt: TGTGCCAGCTCACCACGGATGGAGAACTATGGCTACACCTTC; CDR3aa: CASSPRMENYGYTF
v_gene: TRBV3-1; d_gene: -; abundance: many; j_gene: TRBJ2-5; CDR3nt: TGTGCCAGCAGCAGGCAAGGTCGGACCCAGTACTTC; CDR3aa: CASSRQGRTQYF
v_gene: TRBV20-1; d_gene: TRBD2; abundance: many; j_gene: TRBJ2-1; CDR3nt: TGCAGTGCTCCACCTAGCGGGAGCTCCTACAATGAGCAGTTCTTC; CDR3aa: CSAPPSGSSYNEQFF
v_gene: TRBV7-9; d_gene: -; abundance: -; j_gene: TRBJ2-7; CDR3nt: TGTGCCAGCAGCAAAGCGGTTTACGAGCAGTACTTC; CDR3aa: CASSKAVYEQYF
v_gene: TRBV15; d_gene: -; abundance: -; j_gene: TRBJ2-7; CDR3nt: TGTGCCACCAGCAGAGATTATTGGGCCAGGTCCTACAATGAGCAGTACTTC; CDR3aa: CATSRDYWARSYNEQYF
v_gene: TRBV9; d_gene: TRBD1; abundance: -; j_gene: TRBJ2-2; CDR3nt: TGTGCCAGCAGCGTACAGGGGGCGAACACCGGGGAGCTGTTTTTT; CDR3aa: CASSVQGANTGELFF
v_gene: TRBV15; d_gene: TRBD1; abundance: few; j_gene: TRBJ2-7; CDR3nt: TGTGCCACCAGCAGGAAAACCCCGGGACAGGGATACGAGCAGTACTTC; CDR3aa: CATSRKTPGQGYEQYF
v_gene: TRBV20-1; d_gene: -; abundance: -; j_gene: TRBJ1-5; CDR3nt: TGCAGTGCTAGAGATCCACAGGCAAATCAGCCCCAGCATTTT; CDR3aa: CSARDPQANQPQHF
v_gene: TRBV7-8; d_gene: TRBD2; abundance: few; j_gene: TRBJ2-7; CDR3nt: TGTGCCAGCAGCCAGGGACTAGCGGTCTTCTACGAGCAGTACTTC; CDR3aa: CASSQGLAVFYEQYF
v_gene: TRBV2; d_gene: -; abundance: many; j_gene: TRBJ1-6; CDR3nt: TGTGCCAGCAGTGAACAGGGCAATTCACCCCTCCACTTT; CDR3aa: CASSEQGNSPLHF